This TCR beta chain comes out of a study of human T cells and chemical hapten exposure. With 1 base removed from V and 2 bases from J, the gap between germline ends came to 11 bases. The CDR3 totals 15 residues. The germline V gene encodes CDR1 SGHVS and CDR2 FQNEAQ. Specified time point: patch test 2, 6 weeks after DPC sensitization. Treatment defined: therapeutic diphenylcyclopropenone sensitization with weekly scalp DPC. Sequencing started from total RNA isolated from unfractionated whole blood. In TCRdb, the RACE reads were re-called with MiXCR into one record per CDR3 protein. The data show a few hundred thousand distinct CDR3 sequences, with just under 6.5% seen just once and around 5.8% held by the top ten. This clonotype has ten or more counts.

The rearrangement joins TRBV7-8 to TRBJ1-1; no reliable D call. This specimen was whole blood, taken in connection with sensitization to the hapten diphenylcyclopropenone (DPC). The source of this sequence is a woman aged 18-35 years with alopecia areata. Some clones in this sample may be carry-over from other donors' samples. The CDR3 DNA reads as TGTGCCAGCAGCTTAGTAAAGGTGATAAACACTGAAGCTTTCTTT. This sequence encodes CASSLVKVINTEAFF.